This T cell receptor beta chain was sequenced for a study of cytomegalovirus exposure and HLA in healthy donors. The PCR contained 60 Vbeta and 13 Jbeta primers. Profiled with immunoSEQ multiplex PCR; TCRdb holds only in-frame clones, not every one. The data show under 200,000 clones, 80% to 90% seen once. CDR1 and CDR2 from the germline V gene are SEHNR and FQNEAQ (reference sequence). This CDR3 spans 14 amino acids. The V end lost 2 bases, the J end lost 2 bases, and 10 bases lay between the germline ends. The rearrangement uses TRBV7-9 and TRBJ2-7; D gene ambiguous. Specimen: PBMCs. The TCR originated in a woman aged 18-29 years in good health and CMV-seronegative. The CDR3 DNA follows: TGTGCCAGCAGCTTACCCGGAGTCCCCTACGAGCAGTACTTC. Encoded protein: CASSLPGVPYEQYF.